This TCR beta chain was recovered during a study of blood T cell repertoires in COVID-19. Study at large: Samples taken during acute and convalescent COVID-19 were collected in the United States, Italy and Spain. T cells, B-cell-depleted T cells, or PBMCs supplied cDNA or gDNA.

Germline CDR1 is LNHDA and CDR2 is SQIVND (reference sequence). This CDR3 comprises 14 residues. V lost 7 bases to trimming and J lost 1 base, with 13 bases between them. Authors' analysis steps: Nucleated cell counts were estimated from reference gene primer amplification. Only in-frame clones appear in the TCRdb table, and some are missing; sequencing was by immunoSEQ multiplex PCR. Clone size and V and J calls were adopted from that table, with D and trimming inferred from the DNA. The sample lists hundreds of thousands of clones; around nine tenths were seen once. J is TRBJ1-1 and V is TRBV19, with D unclear. The sequenced sample was peripheral blood. The receptor was derived from a human donor in a cohort sampled during active COVID-19. CDR3 DNA sequence: TGTGCCAGTACCTTTGGGCCGGCGAACACTGAAGCTTTCTTT. It translates to CASTFGPANTEAFF.